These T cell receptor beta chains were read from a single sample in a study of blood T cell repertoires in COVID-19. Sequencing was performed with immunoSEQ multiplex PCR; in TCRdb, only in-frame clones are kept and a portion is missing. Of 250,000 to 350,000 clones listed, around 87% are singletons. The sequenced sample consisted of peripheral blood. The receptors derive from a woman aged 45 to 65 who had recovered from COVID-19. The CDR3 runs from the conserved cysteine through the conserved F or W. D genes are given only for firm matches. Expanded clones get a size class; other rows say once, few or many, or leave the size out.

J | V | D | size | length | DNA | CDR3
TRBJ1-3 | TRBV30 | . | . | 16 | TGTGCCTGGAGTGTACCTACAACTAACTCTGGAAACACCATATATTTT | CAWSVPTTNSGNTIYF
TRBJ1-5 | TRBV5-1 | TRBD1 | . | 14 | TGCGCCAGCAGCCTAGGACAGGGCGGACAGCCCCAGCATTTT | CASSLGQGGQPQHF
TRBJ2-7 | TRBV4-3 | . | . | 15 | TGCGCCAGCAGCCAAGTAGGGGATACGGCCTACGAGCAGTACTTC | CASSQVGDTAYEQYF
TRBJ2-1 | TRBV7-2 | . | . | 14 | TGTGCCAGCAGCTTAACTTGGAGGGTCGATGAGCAGTTCTTC | CASSLTWRVDEQFF
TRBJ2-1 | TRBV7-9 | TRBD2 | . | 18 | TGTGCCAGCAGCTTAGCCCTAGCGGGGGGGCCGCATGGGAATGAGCAGTTCTTC | CASSLALAGGPHGNEQFF
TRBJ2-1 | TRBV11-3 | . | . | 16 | TGTGCCAGCAGCTTAGACGCCGGGACTGGGGGCAATGAGCAGTTCTTC | CASSLDAGTGGNEQFF
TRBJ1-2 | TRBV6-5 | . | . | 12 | TGTGCCAGCAGAAGGGACACTGGGGGCTACACCTTC | CASRRDTGGYTF
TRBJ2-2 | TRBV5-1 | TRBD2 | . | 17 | TGCGCCAGCAGCTTTATCGTAGCGGGGGCTAACACCGGGGAGCTGTTTTTT | CASSFIVAGANTGELFF
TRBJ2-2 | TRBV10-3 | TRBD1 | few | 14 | TGTGCCATCACGGACAGGGAGGTCACCGGGGAGCTGTTTTTT | CAITDREVTGELFF
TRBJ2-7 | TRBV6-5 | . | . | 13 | TGTGCCAGCAGATCCCCAGGGGTGCGCGAGCAGTACTTC | CASRSPGVREQYF
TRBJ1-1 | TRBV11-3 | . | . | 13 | TGTGCCAGCAGCTTAGCTCCAGGGACTGAAGCTTTCTTT | CASSLAPGTEAFF
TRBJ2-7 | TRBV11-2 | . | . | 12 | TGTGCCAGCAGCCAAGAGAACTACGAGCAGTACTTC | CASSQENYEQYF
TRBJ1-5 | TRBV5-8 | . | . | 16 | TGTGCCAGCAGCTTACCAGGCCTCTATAGCAATCAGCCCCAGCATTTT | CASSLPGLYSNQPQHF
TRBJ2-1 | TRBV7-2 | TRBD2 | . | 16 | TGTGCCAGCAGCTCACGGACTAGCGGGGGCCTGGGGGAGCAGTTCTTC | CASSSRTSGGLGEQFF
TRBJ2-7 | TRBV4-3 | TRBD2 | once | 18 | TGCGCCAGCAGCCAAGAGACTAGCGGGAGCCCCGGCTACTACGAGCAGTACTTC | CASSQETSGSPGYYEQYF
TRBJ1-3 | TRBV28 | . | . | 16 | TGTGCCAGCAGTACAACAGGGTACAGCTCTGGAAACACCATATATTTT | CASSTTGYSSGNTIYF
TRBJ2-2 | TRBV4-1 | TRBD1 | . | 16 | TGCGCCAGCAGCCGTGTAGGACAGGGGAGGGCCGGGGAGCTGTTTTTT | CASSRVGQGRAGELFF
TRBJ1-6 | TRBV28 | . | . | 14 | TGTGCCAGCAGTCCCCAGGGGCGGAATTCACCCCTCCACTTT | CASSPQGRNSPLHF
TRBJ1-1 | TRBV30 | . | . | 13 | TGTGCCTGGAGTGTTGAGTCGGGGTCTGAAGCTTTCTTT | CAWSVESGSEAFF
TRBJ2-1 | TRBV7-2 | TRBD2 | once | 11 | TGTGCCAGCGACGCGGGGGGCCCTCAGTTCTTC | CASDAGGPQFF
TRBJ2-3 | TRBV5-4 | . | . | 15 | TGTGCCAGCAGCCTAGGGGGGACAGAGTGGGATACGCAGTATTTT | CASSLGGTEWDTQYF
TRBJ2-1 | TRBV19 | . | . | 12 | TGTGCCAGTACCGGCTCCTACAATGAGCAGTTCTTC | CASTGSYNEQFF
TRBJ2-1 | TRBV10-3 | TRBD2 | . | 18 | TGTGCCATCAGTGAGTCAGGGACTAGCGGGGGTCAAGGCAATGAGCAGTTCTTC | CAISESGTSGGQGNEQFF
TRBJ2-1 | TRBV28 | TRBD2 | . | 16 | TGTGCCAGCAGTTTTAATAGCGGGGGACTGTACAATGAGCAGTTCTTC | CASSFNSGGLYNEQFF
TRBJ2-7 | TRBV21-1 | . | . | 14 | TGTGCCAGCAGCAAACAGGGTAACTCCTACGAGCAGTACTTC | CASSKQGNSYEQYF
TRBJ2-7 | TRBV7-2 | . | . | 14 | TGTGCCAGCCACCGTGGAGCCAGGGGTTACGAGCAGTACTTC | CASHRGARGYEQYF
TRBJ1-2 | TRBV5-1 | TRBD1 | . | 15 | TGCGCCAGCAGCTTGGGGGCAGGGGGCTCCTATGGCTACACCTTC | CASSLGAGGSYGYTF
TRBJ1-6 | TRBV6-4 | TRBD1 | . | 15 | TGTGCCAGCAGACCGGACAGGGCGGATAATTCACCCCTCCACTTT | CASRPDRADNSPLHF